A selection of T cell receptor beta chains follows, all from one sample in a study of blood T cells in healthy people across ages. MiXCR, run by TCRdb on the 5' RACE reads, gives a single entry per CDR3 protein. The table records roughly 800,000 distinct CDR3 sequences, roughly 60% of them present only once. Sequencing used blood. These receptors all come from a man aged 25-45 years in good health. Both conserved end residues are part of each CDR3. Fields, in order: V gene, J gene, D gene, clone size, CDR3 protein, CDR3 DNA. D genes are given only for firm matches. Size is stated for part of the rows, as once, few or many counts, or as a class when the clone is expanded.

TRBV5-1	TRBJ1-4	.	.	CASSLVGITNEKLFF	TGCGCCAGCAGCTTGGTCGGGATAACTAATGAAAAACTGTTTTTT
TRBV4-3	TRBJ2-5	.	few	CASSQVGGEETQYF	TGCGCCAGCAGCCAAGTAGGGGGGGAAGAGACCCAGTACTTC
TRBV6-2/TRBV6-3	TRBJ2-1	.	few	CASSPDFPLQFF	TGTGCCAGCAGTCCGGACTTCCCGCTACAGTTCTTC
TRBV7-2	TRBJ1-2	TRBD1	.	CASSSREQGAGGYTF	TGTGCCAGCAGCTCGAGGGAACAGGGGGCCGGTGGCTACACCTTC
TRBV4-3	TRBJ2-7	.	.	CASSQVVGETYEQYF	TGCGCCAGCAGCCAAGTTGTGGGGGAGACCTACGAGCAGTACTTC
TRBV4-3	TRBJ2-5	.	few	CASSQFAGETQYF	TGCGCCAGCAGCCAATTCGCGGGCGAGACCCAGTACTTC
TRBV28	TRBJ2-1	.	many	CASSERGFGAGYEQFF	TGTGCCAGCAGCGAGAGGGGTTTCGGGGCTGGCTATGAGCAGTTCTTC
TRBV27	TRBJ2-1	.	few	CASVGVSEQFF	TGTGCCAGCGTAGGAGTCAGTGAGCAGTTCTTC
TRBV12-3/TRBV12-4	TRBJ1-5	.	.	CATKADSNQPQHF	TGTGCCACAAAGGCCGATAGCAATCAGCCCCAGCATTTT
TRBV5-1	TRBJ2-7	TRBD1	few	CASSPWTGHYEQYF	TGCGCCAGCAGCCCCTGGACAGGGCACTACGAGCAGTACTTC
TRBV20-1	TRBJ2-3	TRBD1	few	CSASSQGVDTQYF	TGCAGTGCTAGTTCCCAGGGGGTAGATACGCAGTATTTT
TRBV7-9	TRBJ2-3	.	.	CASSSSPGAEAGPTQYF	TGTGCCAGCAGCTCATCCCCGGGCGCGGAAGCAGGCCCCACGCAGTATTTT
TRBV2	TRBJ2-7	.	.	CASSGGSRPYEQYF	TGTGCCAGCAGTGGGGGCAGTCGTCCCTACGAGCAGTACTTC
TRBV15	TRBJ1-1	.	.	CATSRVDLEEAFF	TGTGCCACCAGCAGAGTCGACCTTGAGGAAGCTTTCTTT
TRBV20-1	TRBJ1-2	.	.	CSAAGDAAYGYTF	TGCAGCGCCGCAGGGGACGCGGCCTATGGCTACACCTTC
TRBV20-1	TRBJ2-1	.	.	CSEGQNSYNEQFF	TGCAGTGAAGGACAGAACTCCTACAATGAGCAGTTCTTC
TRBV27	TRBJ2-7	.	few	CASSLSPGLWHEQYF	TGTGCCAGCAGTTTATCCCCCGGACTTTGGCACGAGCAGTACTTC
TRBV15	TRBJ2-1	TRBD2	few	CATSSLAGGDNEQFF	TGTGCCACCAGCAGTTTAGCGGGAGGGGACAATGAGCAGTTCTTC
TRBV3-1	TRBJ2-3	.	.	CASSQGQGPVTDTQYF	TGTGCCAGCAGCCAAGGGCAGGGGCCTGTCACAGATACGCAGTATTTT
TRBV7-2	TRBJ2-3	.	few	CASSRDSRTDTQYF	TGTGCCAGCAGCCGGGACTCGCGCACAGATACGCAGTATTTT
TRBV10-3	TRBJ2-3	.	.	CASGDTLGTDTQYF	TGTGCCTCCGGGGACACCCTGGGGACAGATACGCAGTATTTT
TRBV15	TRBJ2-3	TRBD2	few	CATSSAGADTQYF	TGTGCCACCAGCAGCGCGGGGGCAGATACGCAGTATTTT
TRBV20-1	TRBJ1-2	TRBD1	few	CSARRDRGLSGYTF	TGCAGTGCTAGAAGGGACAGGGGGCTATCTGGCTACACCTTC
TRBV20-1	TRBJ2-1	.	few	CTPGDSERRFF	TGCACCCCGGGGGACTCCGAGCGTCGGTTCTTC
TRBV6-6	TRBJ1-4	.	.	CASSYSGGANEKLFF	TGTGCCAGCAGTTACTCGGGGGGGGCTAATGAAAAACTGTTTTTT
TRBV7-2	TRBJ2-5	.	.	CASSPGSREYF	TGTGCCAGCAGTCCCGGTTCGCGGGAGTACTTC
TRBV6-1	TRBJ2-1	.	.	CASSEGGGRGNEQFF	TGTGCCAGCAGTGAGGGAGGGGGGCGTGGGAATGAGCAGTTCTTC
TRBV5-1	TRBJ2-7	TRBD1	few	CASSQTPQGTGIYEQYF	TGCGCCAGCAGCCAAACCCCTCAGGGGACAGGGATCTACGAGCAGTACTTC
TRBV7-6	TRBJ2-1	TRBD1	.	CASSSSGTDYIGEQFF	TGTGCCAGCAGCTCCTCCGGGACAGACTATATAGGCGAGCAGTTCTTC
TRBV4-1	TRBJ2-1	TRBD2	few	CASSQAGTSGGLYNEQFF	TGCGCCAGCAGCCAAGCCGGGACTAGCGGGGGGCTATACAATGAGCAGTTCTTC
TRBV12-3/TRBV12-4	TRBJ1-2	.	few	CASSFSLPTKIYDYGYTF	TGTGCCAGCAGTTTCTCCCTGCCTACTAAGATCTATGACTATGGCTACACCTTC
TRBV10-3	TRBJ2-1	.	.	CAIAGDESEQFF	TGTGCCATAGCGGGTGATGAAAGTGAGCAGTTCTTC
TRBV5-5	TRBJ2-7	TRBD1	once	CASSYPGQGSHEQYF	TGTGCCAGCAGTTACCCGGGACAGGGATCCCACGAGCAGTACTTC
TRBV2	TRBJ2-5	.	.	CASTQDFQETQYF	TGTGCCAGCACCCAAGACTTCCAAGAGACCCAGTACTTC
TRBV6-6	TRBJ2-5	.	.	CASSYSPGVVFETQNF	TGTGCCAGCAGTTACTCACCCGGGGTGGTATTTGAGACCCAGAACTTC
TRBV29-1	TRBJ2-5	.	.	CSVFTGYNEQYF	TGCAGCGTTTTCACGGGTTACAATGAGCAGTACTTC
TRBV18	TRBJ1-1	.	.	CASSTYLAEAFF	TGTGCCAGCTCAACGTATTTGGCTGAAGCTTTCTTT
TRBV6-1	TRBJ1-5	.	.	CASSAINQPQHF	TGTGCCAGCAGTGCCATAAATCAGCCCCAGCATTTT
TRBV14	TRBJ2-1	TRBD1	.	CASSQSGTGGFNELFF	TGTGCCAGCAGCCAATCCGGGACAGGGGGCTTCAATGAGCTGTTCTTC
TRBV6-6	TRBJ2-7	.	.	CASSPTPDGGYF	TGTGCCAGCAGTCCGACTCCCGACGGGGGGTACTTC
TRBV4-3	TRBJ2-4	.	.	CASSQDIHAAYIQYF	TGCGCCAGCAGCCAAGATATCCACGCAGCGTACATTCAGTACTTC
TRBV20-1	TRBJ2-3	.	few	CSARVKRATDTQYF	TGCAGTGCTAGAGTCAAGCGGGCCACAGATACGCAGTATTTT
TRBV28	TRBJ2-5	.	.	CASSHDALGTQYF	TGTGCCAGCAGCCACGACGCGCTGGGGACCCAGTACTTC
TRBV27	TRBJ2-1	TRBD2	.	CASSPVPSGLTEQFF	TGTGCCAGCAGTCCTGTCCCTAGCGGGCTAACTGAGCAGTTCTTC
TRBV24-1	TRBJ2-3	TRBD1	.	CATSDTPGQRTDTQYF	TGTGCCACCAGTGATACCCCGGGACAGCGCACAGATACGCAGTATTTT
TRBV7-2	TRBJ2-4	.	.	CASSSPGARMYIQYF	TGTGCCAGCAGCTCCCCAGGGGCTCGGATGTACATTCAGTACTTC
TRBV12-3/TRBV12-4	TRBJ2-3	TRBD1	.	CASSRGGYNTDTQYF	TGTGCCAGCAGCCGAGGGGGCTACAACACAGATACGCAGTATTTT
TRBV2	TRBJ1-2	TRBD1	.	CASSERGQVASGYTF	TGTGCCAGCAGTGAACGAGGACAGGTGGCTTCTGGCTACACCTTC
TRBV29-1	TRBJ2-3	.	few	CSVEDRYF	TGCAGCGTTGAAGATCGGTATTTT
TRBV10-3	TRBJ1-2	TRBD1	.	CAISEGPAGGGYTF	TGTGCCATCAGTGAGGGGCCAGCAGGGGGTGGCTACACCTTC
TRBV27	TRBJ2-4	.	.	CASSLSSLSLQYF	TGTGCCAGCAGTTTAAGCTCCCTGAGCCTTCAGTACTTC
TRBV11-2	TRBJ1-1	.	few	CASSLDHDVRVAEAFF	TGTGCCAGCAGCTTAGATCATGACGTCAGAGTGGCTGAAGCTTTCTTT
TRBV20-1	TRBJ2-3	.	few	CSARIGLNVDTQYF	TGCAGTGCTAGGATTGGACTAAACGTTGATACGCAGTATTTT